The next 16 T cell receptor beta chains were all read from a single sample in a study of T-cell reconstitution after alpha-beta-depleted transplantation in children. Preparation of the TCRbeta library involved a method that used unique molecular identifiers. TCRdb re-called the PCR reads with MiXCR, one entry per CDR3 protein. The sample lists around 22,000 distinct CDR3 sequences; 9.5% to 13% were seen once. The sample in question was PBMCs from the stem cell graft donor, obtained from the stem cell graft. The receptors derive from a human donor who donated a stem cell graft to a child with chronic granulomatous disease.

This chain joins TRBV6-2 or TRBV6-3 and TRBJ2-7; D is undetermined. Deletions cut 5 bases from V and 7 bases from J, with 12 bases between. Germline V gene data show CDR1 as MNHEY and CDR2 as SVGEGT. This CDR3 contains 12 residues. The CDR3 here is CASSPNIGEQYF. The CDR3 DNA is TGTGCCAGCAGTCCAAACATCGGGGAGCAGTACTTC.

The table lists this clonotype with many counts. The chain uses TRBV3-1 and TRBJ2-3; no clear D. The V and J ends lost 6 bases and 0 bases respectively, with 1 base between them. CDR1 LGHDT and CDR2 YNNKEL come from the germline V gene (reference sequence). This CDR3 has 11 amino acids. CDR3 amino acids: CASSSTDTQYF. CDR3 DNA sequence: TGTGCCAGCAGTAGCACAGATACGCAGTATTTT.

This clonotype has ten or more counts. CDR3 amino acids: CASRLGLAGAYEQYF. The CDR3, as DNA: TGTGCCAGCAGACTGGGACTAGCGGGAGCCTACGAGCAGTACTTC. The rearrangement uses TRBV12-3 or TRBV12-4 and TRBJ2-7, with 14 bases identical to TRBD2. Trimming at V came to 6 bases and at J to 2 bases, leaving 3 bases not matched to a gene. The CDR3 runs 15 residues.

The table lists this clonotype with many counts. The rearrangement uses TRBV11-2 and TRBJ1-2; D is undetermined. The germline V gene encodes CDR1 SGHAT and CDR2 FQNNGV. The CDR3 sequence is 13 residues long. Trimming took 0 bases from V and 7 from J, leaving 9 bases between them. For the CDR3, the DNA is TGTGCCAGCAGCTTAGATAATCTGTCTGGCTACACCTTC. Protein product: CASSLDNLSGYTF.

As to this clonotype: This may arise from a read error, as a much more abundant clone is one base away. The rearrangement uses TRBV3-1 and TRBJ2-3; D may be TRBD1 or TRBD2 (6 bases each). CDR3 length: 16 amino acids. Trimming took off 5 bases at V and 5 bases at J, with 20 bases between the two ends. The germline gives CDR1 LGHDT, CDR2 YNNKEL (reference sequence). CDR3 in DNA: TGTGCCAGCAGCGACTTTTTGGGGGGCCTGGGAGATACGCAGTATTTT. Amino acids: CASSDFLGGLGDTQYF.

This clonotype was seen many times. This chain links TRBV7-2 with TRBJ2-7; possibly TRBD1 or TRBD2 for D (6 bases each). This CDR3 has 15 residues. The germline V and J ends were trimmed by 8 bases and 6 bases, with 23 bases remaining between them. CDR1 and CDR2 (germline): SGHTA, FQGNSA. The CDR3 bases are TGTGCCAGCGGAGGTTGGGGGGCCACGGGGCCCGAGCAGTACTTC. Protein product: CASGGWGATGPEQYF.

Many counts were recorded for this clonotype. The chain is built from TRBV5-6 and TRBJ2-4; 7 bases map to TRBD2. The germline V gene has CDR1 SGHDT and CDR2 YYEEEE. This CDR3 is 17 amino acids long. The V and J ends lost 0 bases and 0 bases, in that order; junction bases with no gene match: 6. DNA for the CDR3: TGTGCCAGCAGCTTGGAGGTCGGGGGGAGAGCCAAAAACATTCAGTACTTC. Its protein is CASSLEVGGRAKNIQYF.

This clonotype has just a few counts. The chain uses TRBV12-3 or TRBV12-4 and TRBJ1-6; possible D gene TRBD1, 6 bases. There are 14 residues in the CDR3. V lost 4 bases, J lost 7 bases, and 11 bases lay in between. CDR3 coding DNA: TGTGCCAGCAGTTCGGGGCAGGGGAATTCACCCCTCCACTTT. It yields the protein CASSSGQGNSPLHF.

In this sample, this clonotype turned up many times. The rearrangement uses TRBV12-3 or TRBV12-4 and TRBJ2-7, with D possibly matching TRBD2 (5 bases). V lost 3 bases to trimming and J lost 0 bases, with 12 bases between them. The CDR3 length is 15 residues. In DNA form, the CDR3 reads TGTGCCAGCAGTTTCGGCAGGACTGGCTCCTACGAGCAGTACTTC. Translation gives CASSFGRTGSYEQYF.

This clonotype has a count of ten or more. The chain has TRBV6-6 and TRBJ2-3; D remains ambiguous. The V and J ends lost 4 bases and 4 bases respectively, with 0 bases between them. The CDR3 extends over 10 amino acids. CDR1 is MNHNY and CDR2 is SVGAGI in the germline V gene (reference sequence). The CDR3 spells CASSSDTQYF. CDR3 DNA sequence: TGTGCCAGCAGTTCAGATACGCAGTATTTT.

V and J are TRBV5-1 and TRBJ2-3; 8 bases are shared with TRBD1. This CDR3 is built from 15 residues. Per germline, CDR1 SGHRS and CDR2 YFSETQ. V gave up 1 base and J gave up 0 bases; unmatched junction bases: 1. The DNA of the CDR3 is TGCGCCAGCAGCTTGCAGGGGGCTAGCACAGATACGCAGTATTTT. Amino acids: CASSLQGASTDTQYF.

This clonotype was detected many times. V and J are TRBV5-1 and TRBJ1-2; no reliable D call. This CDR3 has 14 amino acids. Looked up from germline, CDR1 is SGHRS and CDR2 is YFSETQ. V was cut by 0 bases and J by 3 bases, with 9 bases left in between. The CDR3 DNA reads as TGCGCCAGCAGCTTGGCGGGCGCGTACTATGGCTACACCTTC. This translates into CASSLAGAYYGYTF.

This clonotype showed up many times. The chain combines TRBV11-3 with TRBJ2-1; a possible D gene is TRBD1 (6 bases). The CDR3 runs to 12 residues. V was trimmed by 5 bases and J by 10 bases, leaving 12 bases between them. CDR1 is SGHNT, CDR2 YENEEA, per germline. CDR3 DNA sequence: TGTGCCAGCAGCCACAGGGATTGGGAGCAGTTCTTC. It translates to CASSHRDWEQFF.

The genes are TRBV5-1 and TRBJ2-2, with D perhaps matching TRBD1 or TRBD2 (5 bases each). The V end was cut by 3 bases, the J end by 0 bases, with 9 bases between. The CDR3 spans 15 residues. Germline values: CDR1 SGHRS, CDR2 YFSETQ. The CDR3 nucleotides read TGCGCCAGCAGCTCGGGACCTACGAACACCGGGGAGCTGTTTTTT. Its protein is CASSSGPTNTGELFF.

This clonotype was counted at least ten times. The rearrangement uses TRBV27 and TRBJ1-2; 8 nucleotides line up with TRBD1. The CDR3 runs 13 residues. Germline trimming cut 4 bases from V and 8 bases from J; bases unmatched to any gene: 6. From germline, CDR1 is MNHEY and CDR2 SMNVEV (reference sequence). The CDR3 here is CASSSTGARGYTF. The DNA for the CDR3 is TGTGCCAGCAGTTCGACAGGGGCCCGCGGCTACACCTTC.

In its sample, this clonotype was seen many times. The V and J genes are TRBV18 and TRBJ1-2; possible D gene TRBD1, 5 bases. The CDR3 runs 13 residues. CDR1 is KGHSH and CDR2 is LQKENI in the germline V gene. Trimming cost V 2 bases and J 8 bases, with 12 bases left between them. The CDR3 protein is CASSPRGGYGYTF. The CDR3 coding sequence is TGTGCCAGCTCACCAAGGGGAGGTTACGGCTACACCTTC.